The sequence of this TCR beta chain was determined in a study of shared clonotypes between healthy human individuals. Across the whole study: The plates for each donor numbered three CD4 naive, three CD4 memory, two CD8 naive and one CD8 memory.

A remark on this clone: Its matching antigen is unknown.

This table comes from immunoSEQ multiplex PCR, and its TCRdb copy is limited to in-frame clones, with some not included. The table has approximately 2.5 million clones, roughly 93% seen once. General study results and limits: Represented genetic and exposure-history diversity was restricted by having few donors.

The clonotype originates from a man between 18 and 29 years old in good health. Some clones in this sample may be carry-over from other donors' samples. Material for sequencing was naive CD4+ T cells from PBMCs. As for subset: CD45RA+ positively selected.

CDR3 nucleotides: TGCGCCAGCAGCCAAAACCCGGGACAGGGGGCTTATGAGCAGTTCTTC. Its protein product is CASSQNPGQGAYEQFF. The chain couples TRBV4-1 to TRBJ2-1, with 12 positions matching TRBD1. V lost 2 bases to trimming and J lost 8 bases; unmatched junction nucleotides: 7. Germline V gene data show CDR1 as MGHRA and CDR2 as YSYEKL. The CDR3 has 16 residues.